The 5 T cell receptor beta chains given below trace back to one sample, sequenced in a study of neoadjuvant anti-PD-1 for oral cavity cancer. Time point noted: after neoadjuvant nivolumab, at surgical resection. Profiled with immunoSEQ multiplex PCR; TCRdb holds only in-frame clones, not every one. The data show approximately 13,000 clones, with nearly 70% seen just once and under 4% held by the top ten. This specimen consisted of PBMCs, obtained after nivolumab (anti-PD-1) treatment. The receptors here all came from a person aged 35 to 85 with oral cavity squamous cell carcinoma.

This clone occurred a few times. The chain uses TRBV6-1 and TRBJ1-3, with 7 bases fitting TRBD1. With 6 bases clipped from V and 4 bases from J, the junction kept 6 bases outside the gene matches. The CDR3 loop spans 14 amino acids. Per the germline V gene, CDR1 is MNHNS and CDR2 is SASEGT. CDR3 in amino acids: CASSRTGFGNTIYF. Written as DNA, the CDR3 is TGTGCCAGCAGCCGGACAGGATTCGGAAACACCATATATTTT.

The CDR3 is CASSQEAGQGYQPQHF. DNA of the CDR3: TGTGCCAGCAGCCAAGAAGCGGGACAGGGGTACCAGCCCCAGCATTTT. This chain joins TRBV4-2 and TRBJ1-5, with 10 bases matching TRBD1. V was clipped by 0 bases and J by 7 bases; unmatched bases: 6. The CDR3 sequence is 16 residues long. Germline CDR1 and CDR2: LGHNA and YNFKEQ.

The chain has TRBV6-6 and TRBJ1-4; a weak D match, TRBD1 (5 bases). V was shortened by 1 base and J by 3 bases, with 9 bases between the two germline ends. This CDR3 has 15 amino acids. CDR1 and CDR2 from the germline V gene are MNHNY and SVGAGI (reference sequence). The CDR3 sequence is CASSYLQGPNEKLFF. In DNA, the CDR3 is TGTGCCAGCAGTTACTTGCAGGGTCCTAATGAAAAACTGTTTTTT.

In nucleotides, the CDR3 is TGTGCCAGCAGCTTAGAGGCAGGGAGGAACACTGAAGCTTTCTTT. Translation gives CASSLEAGRNTEAFF. This chain connects TRBV7-8 to TRBJ1-1; tentatively, D is TRBD1 (5 bases). V was clipped by 1 base and J by 1 base, with 10 bases between them. The CDR3 is 15 amino acids. Germline V gives CDR1 SGHVS, CDR2 FQNEAQ.

The chain couples TRBV2 to TRBJ2-7, with unresolved D. Between the trimmed V and J ends, which lost 4 bases and 7 bases, there was a span of 8 bases. The CDR3 totals 11 residues. CDR1 is SNHLY, CDR2 FYNNEI, per germline. The CDR3 spells CASSVAGEQYF. The CDR3 DNA reads TGTGCCAGCAGTGTGGCCGGGGAGCAGTACTTC.